This section outlines one TCR beta chain sequence together with its context. Looked up from germline, CDR1 is MDHEN and CDR2 is SYDVKM. CDR3 length: 14 amino acids. V was clipped by 7 bases and J by 9 bases, with 19 bases between them. This sample is drawn from a study of blood T cell repertoires in COVID-19. Study-wide context: Nucleic acid was either cDNA or gDNA, and it came from T cells, B-cell-depleted T cells, or PBMCs.

Clones were sequenced by immunoSEQ multiplex PCR, and TCRdb holds only the in-frame ones, with some missing. The table shows fewer than 200,000 clones, with around 74% occurring only once. The chain employs TRBV28 and TRBJ2-1; possible D gene TRBD2, 7 bases. The sequence derives from a woman older than 75 with acute or convalescent COVID-19. Source material: peripheral blood. The CDR3 here is CASTVGGAGGEQFF. Here the CDR3 DNA reads TGTGCCAGCACCGTGGGGGGGGCGGGCGGTGAGCAGTTCTTC.